This TCR beta chain was retrieved from a study of cytomegalovirus exposure and HLA in healthy donors. V gave up 5 bases and J gave up 6 bases, with 16 bases separating them. The V gene's germline CDR1 is MNHNY and CDR2 SVGAGI (reference sequence). The CDR3 consists of 14 residues. With regard to this clone: Its antigen remains unknown.

The study, taken as a whole, reports: Three chains linked to CMV were shown in vitro to be specific for CMV antigens. It was reported that the classifier diagnosed cytomegalovirus status with high specificity and sensitivity in both the original and validation cohorts. Relative to the roughly 690-donor mean, N-insertions were reportedly fewer in an Asian-associated ancestry cluster in a later analysis.

The PCR employed 60 Vbeta primers together with 13 Jbeta primers. Here immunoSEQ multiplex PCR was the method, and the copy in TCRdb shows in-frame clones only, minus some. The repertoire includes fewer than 150,000 clones, approximately 15% of them detected once, and 1.5% to 2% sits in the top ten. This chain joins TRBV6-6 and TRBJ1-1; D is unresolved. The sample comprised PBMCs. The TCR sequence derives from a woman between 18 and 29 years old in good health and CMV-seronegative. In DNA form, the CDR3 reads TGTGCCAGCAGTCTACTTTTACTACAACCTGAAGCTTTCTTT. This codes for CASSLLLLQPEAFF.